This T cell receptor (beta chain) was captured in a study of blood T cells in healthy people across ages. Per the germline V gene, CDR1 is SGHRS and CDR2 is YFSETQ. This CDR3 comprises 15 residues. Trimming took 3 bases from V and 4 from J, leaving 16 bases between them. Alongside a J-beta primer mix, a sample-barcoded 5' primer served in a second PCR lasting roughly 6 to 11 cycles. TCRdb called the 5' RACE reads again in MiXCR, with one record for every CDR3 protein. Counted here are over 700,000 distinct CDR3 sequences, roughly 50% occurring once; the ten biggest clones make up roughly 40%. Only a few counts were recorded for this clonotype.

The sequence was collected from a man older than 75 in good health. Sequenced material: blood. The chain has TRBV5-1 and TRBJ2-5; possibly TRBD1 or TRBD2 for D (5 bases each). The CDR3 coding sequence is TGCGCCAGCAGCTACCGGGACCCCCGCGGAGAGACCCAGTACTTC. It yields the protein CASSYRDPRGETQYF.